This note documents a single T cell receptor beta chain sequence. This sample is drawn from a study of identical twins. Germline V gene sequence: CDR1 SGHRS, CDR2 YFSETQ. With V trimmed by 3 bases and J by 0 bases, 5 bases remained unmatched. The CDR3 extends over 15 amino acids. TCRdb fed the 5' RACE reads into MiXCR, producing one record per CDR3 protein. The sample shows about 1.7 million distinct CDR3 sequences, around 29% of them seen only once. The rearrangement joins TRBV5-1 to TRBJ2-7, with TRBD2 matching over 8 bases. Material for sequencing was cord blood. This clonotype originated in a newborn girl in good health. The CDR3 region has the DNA TGCGCCAGCAGCTCCAGACTAGCGAGCTCCTACGAGCAGTACTTC. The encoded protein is CASSSRLASSYEQYF.